This entry concerns a single TCR beta chain. Its antigen is not identified. An end of the junction does not agree with germline; a read error may underlie this. All patients experienced relapse after autologous stem cell transplantation, and brentuximab vedotin exposure was variable. Here immunoSEQ multiplex PCR was the method, and the copy in TCRdb shows in-frame clones only, minus some. The profile shows roughly 20,000 clones, 74% of them singletons. This entry is derived from a study of PD-1 blockade in classical Hodgkin lymphoma. The CDR3 contains 16 residues. Germline lookup yields CDR1 SGHNT and CDR2 YYREEE (reference sequence). Findings of the study overall: Before treatment, complete responders showed about the same diversity as newly diagnosed patients. Diminished baseline TCR diversity has been reported in newly diagnosed patients relative to healthy donors. Patients who initiated nivolumab within 1 year of ASCT were excluded. TCR diversity in CD4+, not CD8+, cells rose significantly by C4D1.

The J gene is TRBJ1-1, the V gene TRBV5-4; TRBD1 agrees at 8 bases. The source was peripheral blood mononuclear cells (PBMCs), collected at baseline. The sequence derives from a human donor with classical Hodgkin lymphoma. The CDR3 here is CASSQNTGGWGTEAFF. As DNA, the CDR3 is TGCGCCAGCAGCCAAAACACAGGGGGATGGGGCACTGAAGCTTTCTTT.